Presented here are 11 T cell receptor beta chains from one specimen sequenced in a study of blood T cell repertoires in COVID-19. Clones were read by immunoSEQ multiplex PCR, and TCRdb kept only the in-frame ones, dropping some. The sample has fewer than 150,000 clones; approximately 77% are singletons. Sequenced sample: peripheral blood. Receptors originate from an elderly man with acute or convalescent COVID-19.

The chain is built from TRBV30 and TRBJ2-7; D might be TRBD1 (5 bases). Per germline, CDR1 GTSNPN and CDR2 SVGIG (reference sequence). This CDR3 has 12 residues. V gave up 0 bases and J gave up 6 bases, with 9 bases separating them. Here the CDR3 DNA reads TGTGCCTGGAGTGTGCAGGGCGTCGAGCAGTACTTC. This sequence encodes CAWSVQGVEQYF. Full variable domain (remainder filled in from reference TRBV30 and TRBJ2-7): SQTIHQWPATLVQPVGSPLSLECTVEGTSNPNLYWYRQAAGRGLQLLFYSVGIGQISSEVPQNLSASRPQDRQFILSSKKLLLSDSGFYLCAWSVQGVEQYFGPGTRLTVT.

With regard to this clone: The junction shows a germline mismatch at one end, possibly a read error. The V gene is TRBV2, the J gene TRBJ2-7; D perhaps matches TRBD1 (6 bases). The CDR3 runs to 12 residues. Germline CDR1 and CDR2: SNHLY and FYNNEI. CDR3 nucleotides: TGTGCCAGCAGACCGGACAGACCCAGGATTAACTTC. This codes for CASRPDRPRINF.

The genes are TRBV12-3 or TRBV12-4 and TRBJ1-5; D is undetermined. Trimming cost V 4 bases and J 2 bases, with 6 bases left between them. The CDR3 length is 13 residues. The CDR3 coding sequence is TGTGCCAGCAGTTACTCCGGCAATCAGCCCCAGCATTTT. It specifies CASSYSGNQPQHF.

This rearrangement joins TRBV3-1 (or the pseudogene TRBV3-2) to TRBJ1-4, with 9 bases aligning to TRBD1. The CDR3 is made up of 15 amino acids. V trimming: 1 base; J trimming: 5 bases; junction bases outside the gene matches: 2. The germline V gene has CDR1 LGHDT and CDR2 YNNKEL (reference sequence). CDR3 nucleotide sequence: TGTGCCAGCAGCCAAGCCGGACAGGGGAATGAAAAACTGTTTTTT. Translated, it gives CASSQAGQGNEKLFF.

This clone was found a few times. CDR3: CASSYSPRDQETQYF. DNA of the CDR3: TGTGCCAGCAGTTACTCGCCCAGGGATCAAGAGACCCAGTACTTC. The chain has TRBV6-2 or TRBV6-3 and TRBJ2-5; TRBD1 might be the D (5 bases). The CDR3 runs 15 residues. Germline values: CDR1 MNHEY, CDR2 SVGEGT. The V gene lost 0 bases and the J gene lost 2 bases, with 10 bases spanning the gap.

The chain joins TRBV5-1 to TRBJ2-7, with 7 nucleotides matching TRBD2. The germline V gene encodes CDR1 SGHRS and CDR2 YFSETQ. V trimming: 3 bases; J trimming: 4 bases; junction bases outside the gene matches: 4. The CDR3 has 13 residues. In DNA form, the CDR3 reads TGCGCCAGCAGCTCGGGGGGATCATACGAGCAGTACTTC. It yields the protein CASSSGGSYEQYF. The full variable domain, in which reference TRBV5-1 and TRBJ2-7 provide the parts outside the CDR3, is KAGVTQTPRYLIKTRGQQVTLSCSPISGHRSVSWYQQTPGQGLQFLFEYFSETQRNKGNFPGRFSGRQFSNSRSEMNVSTLELGDSALYLCASSSGGSYEQYFGPGTRLTVT.

The genes are TRBV19 and TRBJ2-1; 7 positions agree with TRBD1. The V segment lost 6 bases and the J segment 9 bases; nucleotides outside the gene matches: 14. The CDR3 length is 15 residues. Germline V gives CDR1 LNHDA, CDR2 SQIVND (reference sequence). The DNA of the CDR3 is TGTGCCAGTAGCAACCACGATCCCGCAGGGGGTGAGCAGTTCTTC. Translating it yields CASSNHDPAGGEQFF.

This rearrangement joins TRBV3-1 (or the pseudogene TRBV3-2) to TRBJ1-1; 7 nucleotides match TRBD1. There are 13 residues in the CDR3. Trimming removed 0 bases from V and 10 bases from J; junction bases left unmatched: 5. Germline V gene sequence: CDR1 LGHDT, CDR2 YNNKEL (reference sequence). The chain's CDR3 is CASSQERGLGAFF. CDR3 sequence (DNA): TGTGCCAGCAGCCAAGAGAGGGGGCTTGGAGCTTTCTTT.

In DNA form, the CDR3 reads TGCAGTGCTAGTGGTGGGGACAGTCAGCCCCAGCATTTT. Translation: CSASGGDSQPQHF. The V gene is TRBV20-1, the J gene TRBJ1-5, with TRBD1 matching over 7 bases. CDR3 length: 13 amino acids. CDR1 is DFQATT, CDR2 SNEGSKA, per germline (reference sequence). V lost 3 bases and J lost 6; bases outside the gene matches: 5.

This chain links TRBV29-1 with TRBJ1-1; D unclear. Trimming pared 7 bases from V and 1 base from J, leaving 13 bases between. CDR1 and CDR2 from the germline V gene are SQVTM and ANQGSEA. This CDR3 is 13 amino acids long. The DNA of the CDR3 is TGCAGCGCCCCGGGAGGAGCGAACACTGAAGCTTTCTTT. Protein: CSAPGGANTEAFF. The complete variable domain, with remaining parts taken from reference TRBV29-1 and TRBJ1-1, reads SAVISQKPSRDICQRGTSLTIQCQVDSQVTMMFWYRQQPGQSLTLIATANQGSEATYESGFVIDKFPISRPNLTFSTLTVSNMSPEDSSIYLCSAPGGANTEAFFGQGTRLTVV.

This chain uses TRBV3-1 (or the pseudogene TRBV3-2) with TRBJ2-7; tentative D call: TRBD2 (7 bases). The CDR3 is made up of 14 amino acids. V lost 4 bases, J lost 6 bases, and 16 bases lay in between. CDR1 is LGHDT and CDR2 is YNNKEL in the germline V gene (reference sequence). The CDR3 nucleotides read TGTGCCAGCAGCCGATTCGGGGGGCCTCTCGAGCAGTACTTC. It encodes CASSRFGGPLEQYF.